The entry that follows covers one T cell receptor (beta chain) sequence. Antigen specificity is unknown. The data belong to a study of T cells expressing NK-cell markers. The study's findings and limits: In about six donors, dominant NKG2C+ clonotypes were roughly 1.0-8% of CD8+ T cells.

CDR1 is DFQATT, CDR2 SNEGSKA, per germline (reference sequence). The length of the CDR3 is 13 residues. After re-calling the 5' RACE reads, TCRdb lists one entry per CDR3 protein, DNA absent. This repertoire includes 400,000 to 500,000 distinct CDR3 sequences. This sequence was found in a woman between 18 and 69 years old in good health. Source material: blood T cells: a sorted CD56 or NKG2C T cell subset, CD4+ or CD8+ T cells, or bulk PBMC T cells (not recorded which). The chain carries TRBV20-1 and TRBJ2-6. This CDR3 is CSATISGANVLTF.